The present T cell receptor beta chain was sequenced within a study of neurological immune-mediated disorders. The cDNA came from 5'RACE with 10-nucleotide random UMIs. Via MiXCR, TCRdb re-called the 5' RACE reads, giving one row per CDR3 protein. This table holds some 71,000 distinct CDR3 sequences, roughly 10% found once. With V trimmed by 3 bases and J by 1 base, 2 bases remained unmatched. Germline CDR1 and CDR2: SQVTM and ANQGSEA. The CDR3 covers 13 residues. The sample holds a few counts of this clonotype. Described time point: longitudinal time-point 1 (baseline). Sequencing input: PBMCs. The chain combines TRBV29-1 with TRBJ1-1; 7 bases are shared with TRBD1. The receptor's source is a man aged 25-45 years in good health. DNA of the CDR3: TGCAGCGTTGATTGGACAGGGAACACTGAAGCTTTCTTT. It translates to CSVDWTGNTEAFF.